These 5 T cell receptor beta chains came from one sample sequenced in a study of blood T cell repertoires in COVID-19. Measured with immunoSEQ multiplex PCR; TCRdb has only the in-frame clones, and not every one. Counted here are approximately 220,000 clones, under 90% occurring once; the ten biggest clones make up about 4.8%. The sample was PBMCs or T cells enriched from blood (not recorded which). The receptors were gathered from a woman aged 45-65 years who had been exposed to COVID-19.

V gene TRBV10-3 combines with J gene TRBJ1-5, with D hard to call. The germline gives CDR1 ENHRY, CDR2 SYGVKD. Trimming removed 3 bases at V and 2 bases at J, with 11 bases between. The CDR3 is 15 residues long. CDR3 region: CAISDVGQGNQPQHF. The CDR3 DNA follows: TGTGCCATCAGTGATGTGGGTCAGGGCAATCAGCCCCAGCATTTT.

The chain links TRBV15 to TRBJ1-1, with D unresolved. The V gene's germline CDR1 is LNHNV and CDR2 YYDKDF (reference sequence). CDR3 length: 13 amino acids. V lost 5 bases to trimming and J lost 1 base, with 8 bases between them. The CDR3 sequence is CATSLGSNTEAFF. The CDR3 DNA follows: TGTGCCACCAGCCTGGGCTCGAACACTGAAGCTTTCTTT.

This chain's CDR3 is CASSLAEAKGYF. In DNA form, the CDR3 reads TGTGCCAGCAGCTTGGCGGAGGCCAAGGGTTACTTC. The chain recombines TRBV5-8 with TRBJ2-7; D is possibly TRBD2 (5 bases). CDR1 SGHTS and CDR2 YDEGEE come from the germline V gene. With 0 bases removed from V and 13 bases from J, the gap between germline ends came to 14 bases. The CDR3 runs to 12 residues.

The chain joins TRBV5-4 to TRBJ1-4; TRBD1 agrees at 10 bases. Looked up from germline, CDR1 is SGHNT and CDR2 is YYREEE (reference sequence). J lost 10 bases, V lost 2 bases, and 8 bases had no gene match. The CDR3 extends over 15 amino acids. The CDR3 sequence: CASSFRGTGDGKLFF. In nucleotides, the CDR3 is TGTGCCAGCAGCTTCCGCGGGACAGGGGACGGAAAACTGTTTTTT.

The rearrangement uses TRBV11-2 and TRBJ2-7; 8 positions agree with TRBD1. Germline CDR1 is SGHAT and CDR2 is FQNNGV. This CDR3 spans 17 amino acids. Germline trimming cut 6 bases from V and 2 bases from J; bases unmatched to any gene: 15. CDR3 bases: TGTGCCAGCAGTTCTACTTTGACGGCACAGGGGGCCTACGAGCAGTACTTC. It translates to CASSSTLTAQGAYEQYF.